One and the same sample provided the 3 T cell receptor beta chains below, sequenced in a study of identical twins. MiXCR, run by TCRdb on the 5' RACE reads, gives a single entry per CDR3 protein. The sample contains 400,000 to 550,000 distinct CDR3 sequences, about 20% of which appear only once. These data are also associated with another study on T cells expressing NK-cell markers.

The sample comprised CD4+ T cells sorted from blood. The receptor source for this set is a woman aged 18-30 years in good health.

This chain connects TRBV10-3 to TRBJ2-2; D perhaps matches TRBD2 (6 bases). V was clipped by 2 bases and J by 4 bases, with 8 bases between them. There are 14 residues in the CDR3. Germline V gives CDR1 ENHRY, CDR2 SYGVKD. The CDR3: CAISEREFTGELFF. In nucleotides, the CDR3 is TGTGCCATCAGTGAGCGGGAGTTCACCGGGGAGCTGTTTTTT.

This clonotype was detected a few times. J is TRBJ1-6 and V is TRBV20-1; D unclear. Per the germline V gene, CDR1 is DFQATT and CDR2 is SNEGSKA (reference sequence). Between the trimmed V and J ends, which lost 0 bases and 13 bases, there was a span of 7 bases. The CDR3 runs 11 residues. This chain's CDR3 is CSAREGFPLHF. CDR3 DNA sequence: TGCAGTGCTAGAGAAGGATTTCCCCTCCACTTT.

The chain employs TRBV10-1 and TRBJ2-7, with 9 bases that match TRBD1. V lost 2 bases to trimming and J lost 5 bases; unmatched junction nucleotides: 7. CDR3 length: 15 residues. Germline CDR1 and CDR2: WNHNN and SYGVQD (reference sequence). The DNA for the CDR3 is TGCGCCAGCAGTGAGCCGGGACAGGGAAGCAACGAGCAGTACTTC. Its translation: CASSEPGQGSNEQYF.